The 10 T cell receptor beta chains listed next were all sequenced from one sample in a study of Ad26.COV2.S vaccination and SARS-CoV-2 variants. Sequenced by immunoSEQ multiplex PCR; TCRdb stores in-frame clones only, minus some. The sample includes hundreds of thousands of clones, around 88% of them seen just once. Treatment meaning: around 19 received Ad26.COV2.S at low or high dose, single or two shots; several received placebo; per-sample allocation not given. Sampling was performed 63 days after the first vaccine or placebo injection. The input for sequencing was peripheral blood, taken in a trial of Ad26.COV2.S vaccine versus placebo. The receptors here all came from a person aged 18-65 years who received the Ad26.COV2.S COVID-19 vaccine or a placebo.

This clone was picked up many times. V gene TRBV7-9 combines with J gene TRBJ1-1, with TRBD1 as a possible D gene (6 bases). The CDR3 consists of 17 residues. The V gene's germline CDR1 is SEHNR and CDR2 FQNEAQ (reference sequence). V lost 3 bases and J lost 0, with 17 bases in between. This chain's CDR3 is CASSFPLAGEMNTEAFF. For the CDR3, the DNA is TGTGCCAGCAGCTTCCCCCTCGCAGGGGAAATGAACACTGAAGCTTTCTTT.

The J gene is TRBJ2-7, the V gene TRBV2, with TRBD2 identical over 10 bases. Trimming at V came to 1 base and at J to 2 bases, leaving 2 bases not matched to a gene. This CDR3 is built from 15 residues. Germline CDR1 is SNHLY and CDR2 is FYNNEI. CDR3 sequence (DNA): TGTGCCAGCAGTGAAGGGACTAGCGGTACCTACGAGCAGTACTTC. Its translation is CASSEGTSGTYEQYF.

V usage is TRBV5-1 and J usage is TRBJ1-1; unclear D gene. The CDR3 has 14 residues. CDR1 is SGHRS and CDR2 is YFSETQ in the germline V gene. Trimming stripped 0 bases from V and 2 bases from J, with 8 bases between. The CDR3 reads CASSLAVVNTEAFF. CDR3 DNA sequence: TGCGCCAGCAGCTTGGCCGTGGTCAACACTGAAGCTTTCTTT.

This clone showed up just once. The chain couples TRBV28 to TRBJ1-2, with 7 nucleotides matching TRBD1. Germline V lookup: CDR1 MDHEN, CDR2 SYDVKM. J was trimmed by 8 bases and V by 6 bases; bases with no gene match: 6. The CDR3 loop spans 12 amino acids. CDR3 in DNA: TGTGCCAGCAGGGACAGGCTTCAGGGCTACACCTTC. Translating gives CASRDRLQGYTF.

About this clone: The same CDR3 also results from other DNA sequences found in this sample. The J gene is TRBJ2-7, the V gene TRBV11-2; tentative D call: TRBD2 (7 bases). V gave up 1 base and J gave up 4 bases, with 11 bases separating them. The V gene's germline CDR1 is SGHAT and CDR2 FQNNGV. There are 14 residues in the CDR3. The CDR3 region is CASSLGGGSYEQYF. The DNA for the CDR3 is TGTGCCAGCAGCTTAGGCGGGGGCTCGTACGAGCAGTACTTC.

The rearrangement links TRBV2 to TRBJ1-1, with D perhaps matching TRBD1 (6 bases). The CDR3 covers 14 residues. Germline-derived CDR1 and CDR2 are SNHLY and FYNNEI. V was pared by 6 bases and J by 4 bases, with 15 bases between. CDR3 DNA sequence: TGTGCCAGCAGCGAGACAGGAGTAGGCACTGAAGCTTTCTTT. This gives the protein CASSETGVGTEAFF.

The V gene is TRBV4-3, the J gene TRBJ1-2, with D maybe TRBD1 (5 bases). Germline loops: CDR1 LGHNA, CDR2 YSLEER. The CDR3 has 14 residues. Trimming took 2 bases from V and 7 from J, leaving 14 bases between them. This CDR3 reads CASSQLDSQSGYTF. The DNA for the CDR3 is TGCGCCAGCAGCCAACTCGACAGCCAGAGTGGCTACACCTTC.

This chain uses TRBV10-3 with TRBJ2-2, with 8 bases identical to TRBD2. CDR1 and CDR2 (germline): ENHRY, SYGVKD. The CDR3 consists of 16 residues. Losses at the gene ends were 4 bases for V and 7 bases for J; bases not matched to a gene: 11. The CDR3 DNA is TGTGCCATCAGTGGCTCGGCTAGCGGGTCCTACGGGGAGCTGTTTTTT. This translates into CAISGSASGSYGELFF.

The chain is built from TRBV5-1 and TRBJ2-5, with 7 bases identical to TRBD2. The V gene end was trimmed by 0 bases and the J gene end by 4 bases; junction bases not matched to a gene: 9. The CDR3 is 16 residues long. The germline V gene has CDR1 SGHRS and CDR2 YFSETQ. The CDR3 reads CASSLGQGGLRETQYF. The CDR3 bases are TGCGCCAGCAGCTTGGGGCAGGGAGGGCTCCGAGAGACCCAGTACTTC.

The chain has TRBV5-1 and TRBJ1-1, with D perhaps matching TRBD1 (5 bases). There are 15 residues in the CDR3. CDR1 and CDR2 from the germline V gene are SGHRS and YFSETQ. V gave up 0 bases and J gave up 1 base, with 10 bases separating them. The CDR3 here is CASSLGGGSNTEAFF. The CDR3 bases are TGCGCCAGCAGCTTGGGTGGGGGATCGAACACTGAAGCTTTCTTT.